The 6 T cell receptor beta chains given below trace back to one sample, sequenced in a study of T cell repertoires in cytomegalovirus infection. TCRdb used MiXCR to reprocess the reads, holding one entry per CDR3 protein. Altogether some 940,000 distinct CDR3 sequences are present, roughly 30% being singletons, with the ten largest covering roughly an eighth. No antigen has been assigned to these receptors. The input for sequencing was cultured CD8+ T cells from PBMCs, taken from culture after CMV antigen stimulation. These receptors all come from a human donor in good health (CMV status not recorded). Some clones in this sample may be carry-over from other donors' samples.

This chain connects TRBV9 to TRBJ1-1, with a possible D match to TRBD1 (5 bases). Trimming pared 3 bases from V and 0 bases from J, leaving 18 bases between. Per the germline V gene, CDR1 is SGDLS and CDR2 is YYNGEE. This CDR3 comprises 17 residues. The CDR3 here is CASSARQHPKLNTEAFF. The CDR3, as DNA: TGTGCCAGCAGCGCCCGACAGCACCCAAAGCTGAACACTGAAGCTTTCTTT.

This clonotype was counted between two and nine times. The V gene is TRBV6-5, the J gene TRBJ2-2; D assignment may be TRBD1 or TRBD2 (5 bases each). The CDR3 is 14 residues long. CDR1 MNHEY and CDR2 SVGAGI come from the germline V gene. V was clipped by 0 bases and J by 6 bases, with 8 bases between them. CDR3 nucleotide sequence: TGTGCCAGCAGTTACTCGAGGGGTTCCGGGGAGCTGTTTTTT. Protein product: CASSYSRGSGELFF.

The V call is TRBV12-3 or TRBV12-4, the J call TRBJ2-3; a weak D match, TRBD1 (5 bases). The CDR3 contains 14 residues. V was pared by 7 bases and J by 6 bases, with 17 bases between. The CDR3 bases are TGTGCCAGCACCGAAGGCAGGGCCCGGGATACGCAGTATTTT. Translating it yields CASTEGRARDTQYF.

The rearrangement links TRBV12-3 or TRBV12-4 to TRBJ2-5; the match to TRBD1 covers 10 bases. The V segment lost 5 bases and the J segment 2 bases; nucleotides outside the gene matches: 11. There are 17 residues in the CDR3. The CDR3, as DNA: TGTGCCAGCAGTCATCAGGCGACAGGGGGCAAGCAAGAGACCCAGTACTTC. This encodes CASSHQATGGKQETQYF.

Of note for this clonotype: One junction end disagrees with the germline gene, perhaps due to a read error. V gene TRBV7-9 combines with J gene TRBJ1-2; no clear D gene. CDR3 length: 13 residues. The V gene's germline CDR1 is SEHNR and CDR2 FQNEAQ (reference sequence). The CDR3 coding sequence is TGTGCCAACAGCTTTCCCCTTTCTTATGGCTACACCTTC. It specifies CANSFPLSYGYTF.

The genes are TRBV2 and TRBJ2-7; D gene ambiguous. Trimming removed 4 bases at V and 5 bases at J, with 12 bases between. This CDR3 spans 13 amino acids. Germline lookup yields CDR1 SNHLY and CDR2 FYNNEI. CDR3 protein: CASSAMGSDEQYF. DNA for the CDR3: TGTGCCAGCAGTGCGATGGGTTCCGACGAGCAGTACTTC.